This TCR beta chain stems from a study of T cell clones after liver transplantation. The overall study: Until 12-24 months post-transplant, subjects got standard immunosuppression and no induction. Samples came pre-transplant, pre-randomization before withdrawal, and post-randomization after withdrawal ended. Findings and caveats of the study: The donor-reactive repertoire was only partly measurable in two subjects, lacking donor cells. Conclusions were preliminary, with small, heterogeneous patient groups.

J gave up 2 bases and V 0 bases, and 5 bases lay outside the gene matches. The length of the CDR3 is 17 residues. Germline V CDR1 and CDR2: SGDLS, YYNGEE. The repertoire was sequenced with immunoSEQ multiplex PCR; TCRdb's copy has only in-frame clones and lacks some. The sample contains fewer than 7,000 clones, about 80% of which appear only once. Turning to this clone: The antigen remains unidentified.

This clonotype was obtained from a human patient who received a liver transplant. A share of the T cells may be of graft donor origin. Source: CD8+ T cells from blood, taken 24 months after liver transplant. J is TRBJ2-4 and V is TRBV9; 10 bases are shared with TRBD2. This CDR3 is CASSVDASGSPKNIQYF. The CDR3 DNA is TGTGCCAGCAGCGTAGATGCTAGCGGGAGTCCCAAAAACATTCAGTACTTC. The entire variable domain, with the rest obtained from reference TRBV9 and TRBJ2-4, is as follows: DSGVTQTPKHLITATGQRVTLRCSPRSGDLSVYWYQQSLDQGLQFLIQYYNGEERAKGNILERFSAQQFPDLHSELNLSSLELGDSALYFCASSVDASGSPKNIQYFGAGTRLSVL.